The 13 T cell receptor beta chains below come from one sample, sequenced in a study of shared clonotypes between healthy human individuals. The method was immunoSEQ multiplex PCR; TCRdb's version includes in-frame clones alone and lacks a portion of them. The data show more than 1.2 million clones, with less than 99% seen just once and 0.36% held by the top ten. Sequences were obtained from naive CD4+ T cells sorted from blood. Indicated subset: CD45RA+ positively selected. These receptors all come from a man aged 30-40 years in good health.

The chain links TRBV5-8 to TRBJ2-5, with a tentative D call TRBD1 (6 bases). V lost 3 bases to trimming and J lost 5 bases, with 11 bases between them. The CDR3 length is 13 residues. CDR1 SGHTS and CDR2 YDEGEE come from the germline V gene. The CDR3 loop is CASSSTGYETQYF. The CDR3 nucleotides read TGTGCCAGCAGCTCAACAGGGTACGAGACCCAGTACTTC.

This chain joins TRBV5-1 and TRBJ2-1, with D possibly matching TRBD1 (5 bases). The germline gives CDR1 SGHRS, CDR2 YFSETQ. The CDR3 runs to 18 residues. Trimming removed 1 base at V and 0 bases at J, with 17 bases between. CDR3 amino acids: CASSLKGVGVASYNEQFF. In nucleotides, the CDR3 is TGCGCCAGCAGCTTGAAAGGGGTGGGTGTAGCCTCCTACAATGAGCAGTTCTTC.

The chain combines TRBV5-1 with TRBJ1-4; no clear D gene. Deletions cut 4 bases from V and 1 base from J, with 11 bases between. The CDR3 covers 15 residues. CDR1 and CDR2 from the germline V gene are SGHRS and YFSETQ. CDR3 sequence reads: CASSPGRLTNEKLFF. CDR3 DNA: TGCGCCAGCAGCCCGGGGAGGCTAACTAATGAAAAACTGTTTTTT.

The rearrangement joins TRBV5-1 to TRBJ2-4; 11 bases map to TRBD2. V lost 0 bases and J lost 4; bases outside the gene matches: 3. CDR1 SGHRS and CDR2 YFSETQ come from the germline V gene. The CDR3 consists of 16 residues. CDR3 sequence reads: CASSLAASGRKNIQYF. The CDR3 coding sequence is TGCGCCAGCAGCTTGGCCGCTAGCGGGAGGAAAAACATTCAGTACTTC.

The chain couples TRBV10-3 to TRBJ2-7; tentatively, D is TRBD2 (5 bases). The V gene's germline CDR1 is ENHRY and CDR2 SYGVKD. Trimming took 4 bases from V and 6 from J, leaving 13 bases between them. CDR3 size: 13 residues. Here the CDR3 reads CAISGLAFREQYF. The CDR3 region has the DNA TGTGCCATCAGTGGGCTAGCTTTCCGCGAGCAGTACTTC.

In nucleotides, the CDR3 is TGTGCCAGCGCTAAGCCAGGGATCTTCTGGGGCTACACCTTC. Protein sequence: CASAKPGIFWGYTF. The chain couples TRBV6-5 to TRBJ1-2; tentative D call: TRBD1 (5 bases). The germline V gene encodes CDR1 MNHEY and CDR2 SVGAGI. The CDR3 sequence is 14 residues long. V lost 8 bases and J 8 bases, leaving 21 bases between the germline ends.

The CDR3 here is CASSLPANYGYTF. CDR3 sequence (DNA): TGCGCCAGCAGCTTGCCAGCTAACTATGGCTACACCTTC. The J gene is TRBJ1-2, the V gene TRBV5-1, with D unclear. The CDR3 has 13 residues. Trimming removed 1 base from V and 0 bases from J, with 4 bases in between. Germline CDR1 reads SGHRS; CDR2 reads YFSETQ.

The J gene is TRBJ1-5, the V gene TRBV28; D gene ambiguous. The CDR3 consists of 16 residues. Trimming shortened V by 2 bases and J by 4 bases, and 15 bases separated the two germline ends. CDR1 and CDR2 (germline): MDHEN, SYDVKM. As DNA, the CDR3 is TGTGCCAGCAGTTTAGGGGTAGTGGCAGGAAATCAGCCCCAGCATTTT. It specifies CASSLGVVAGNQPQHF.

Notes on this clone: Other DNA sequences in this specimen translate into the identical CDR3. CDR3 DNA: TGTGCGATCGGAGGCGGCGAGACCCAGTACTTC. This codes for CAIGGGETQYF. J is TRBJ2-5 and V is TRBV10-3, with D maybe TRBD2 (5 bases). CDR3 size: 11 residues. Germline assignment: CDR1 ENHRY and CDR2 SYGVKD.

The genes are TRBV29-1 and TRBJ2-3; D not certain. Germline V gives CDR1 SQVTM, CDR2 ANQGSEA. The CDR3 is 12 amino acids. Deletions cut 5 bases from V and 1 base from J, with 7 bases between. This CDR3 reads CSVIRGTDTQYF. As DNA, the CDR3 is TGCAGCGTTATACGGGGCACAGATACGCAGTATTTT.

Concerning this clone itself: The same CDR3 can be traced to other DNA sequences in this sample. This chain's CDR3 is CASSYSQGSYEQYF. The CDR3 nucleotides read TGTGCCAGCAGTTATTCACAGGGTTCCTACGAGCAGTACTTC. The chain links TRBV6-6 to TRBJ2-7; D might be TRBD1 (6 bases). This CDR3 region has 14 residues. V dropped 3 bases and J dropped 1 base, with 10 bases sitting between them. Germline-derived CDR1 and CDR2 are MNHNY and SVGAGI (reference sequence).

The V and J genes are TRBV9 and TRBJ2-3; D is tentatively TRBD1 or TRBD2 (6 bases each). Germline lookup yields CDR1 SGDLS and CDR2 YYNGEE. This CDR3 is built from 15 residues. Deletions cut 0 bases from V and 7 bases from J, with 15 bases between. CDR3: CASSVVAQGTHTQYF. CDR3 DNA: TGTGCCAGCAGCGTAGTGGCGCAGGGGACTCATACGCAGTATTTT.

The chain joins TRBV5-6 to TRBJ2-7; 11 bases fit TRBD1. Trimming took 2 bases from V and 2 from J; bases not matched to a gene: 6. CDR3 size: 16 residues. Germline CDR1 and CDR2: SGHDT and YYEEEE. The CDR3 region has the DNA TGTGCCAGCAGCTTACCCCCGGGACAGGGGGCCTACGAGCAGTACTTC. It translates to CASSLPPGQGAYEQYF.